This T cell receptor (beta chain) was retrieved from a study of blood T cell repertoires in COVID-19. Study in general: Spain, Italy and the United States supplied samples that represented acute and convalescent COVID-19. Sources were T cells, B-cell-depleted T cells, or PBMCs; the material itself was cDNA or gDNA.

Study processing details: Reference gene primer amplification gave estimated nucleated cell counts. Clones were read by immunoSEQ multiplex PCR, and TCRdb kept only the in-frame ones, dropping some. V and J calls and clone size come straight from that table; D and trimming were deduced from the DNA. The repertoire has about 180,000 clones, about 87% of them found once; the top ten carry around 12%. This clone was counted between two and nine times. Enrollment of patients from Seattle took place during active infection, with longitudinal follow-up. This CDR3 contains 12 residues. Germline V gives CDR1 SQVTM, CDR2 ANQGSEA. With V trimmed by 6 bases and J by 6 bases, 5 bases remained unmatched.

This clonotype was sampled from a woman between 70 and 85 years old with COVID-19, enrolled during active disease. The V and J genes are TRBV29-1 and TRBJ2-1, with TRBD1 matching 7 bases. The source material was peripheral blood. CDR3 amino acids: CSVKGQLNEQFF. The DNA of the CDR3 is TGCAGCGTGAAGGGACAGCTCAATGAGCAGTTCTTC.